The 8 T cell receptor beta chains below come from one sample, sequenced in a study of blood T cell repertoires in COVID-19. Sequencing was performed with immunoSEQ multiplex PCR; in TCRdb, only in-frame clones are kept and a portion is missing. The sample has roughly 320,000 clones, 85% to 90% seen once; the top ten hold approximately 6.5%. Sequences were obtained from peripheral blood. All receptors come from a woman between 45 and 65 years old with COVID-19, enrolled during active disease.

V is TRBV29-1 and J is TRBJ2-4; D is uncertain. Germline assignment: CDR1 SQVTM and CDR2 ANQGSEA. CDR3 size: 15 residues. V dropped 2 bases and J dropped 0 bases, with 11 bases sitting between them. The CDR3 DNA reads TGCAGCGTTGAAACCGCGACAAGAGCCAAAAACATTCAGTACTTC. Its protein product is CSVETATRAKNIQYF.

The rearrangement uses TRBV11-3 and TRBJ1-2; the match to TRBD1 covers 8 bases. Losses at the gene ends were 4 bases for V and 1 base for J; bases not matched to a gene: 5. CDR1 SGHNT and CDR2 YENEEA come from the germline V gene. The CDR3 is made up of 15 amino acids. In DNA, the CDR3 is TGTGCCAGCAGCTCGCGACAGGGGATTAACTATGGCTACACCTTC. Amino acid sequence: CASSSRQGINYGYTF.

This clone occurred once. The chain combines TRBV5-1 with TRBJ2-5; the match to TRBD2 covers 9 bases. The CDR3 spans 14 residues. V shed 3 bases and J 5 bases; nucleotides not matched to a gene: 5. Germline V gene sequence: CDR1 SGHRS, CDR2 YFSETQ. The chain's CDR3 is CASSSAGGGETQYF. The CDR3 DNA reads TGCGCCAGCAGCTCAGCGGGGGGAGGTGAGACCCAGTACTTC. The full variable domain, in which reference TRBV5-1 and TRBJ2-5 provide the parts outside the CDR3, is KAGVTQTPRYLIKTRGQQVTLSCSPISGHRSVSWYQQTPGQGLQFLFEYFSETQRNKGNFPGRFSGRQFSNSRSEMNVSTLELGDSALYLCASSSAGGGETQYFGPGTRLLVL.

The V and J genes are TRBV7-2 and TRBJ1-1; D is uncertain. V was cut by 6 bases and J by 1 base, with 9 bases left in between. Germline CDR1 and CDR2: SGHTA and FQGNSA. The length of the CDR3 is 13 residues. CDR3: CASSPGGNTEAFF. CDR3 nucleotide sequence: TGTGCCAGCAGTCCCGGAGGGAACACTGAAGCTTTCTTT.

This chain connects TRBV9 to TRBJ2-2, with TRBD2 as a possible D gene (6 bases). Per the germline V gene, CDR1 is SGDLS and CDR2 is YYNGEE. This CDR3 has 16 residues. V shed 4 bases and J shed 3 bases, with 16 bases lying between them. In nucleotides, the CDR3 is TGTGCCAGCAGCCTCCTGGTAGCGGAGTACACCGGGGAGCTGTTTTTT. It codes for CASSLLVAEYTGELFF. The variable domain in full, completed from reference TRBV9 and TRBJ2-2, reads DSGVTQTPKHLITATGQRVTLRCSPRSGDLSVYWYQQSLDQGLQFLIQYYNGEERAKGNILERFSAQQFPDLHSELNLSSLELGDSALYFCASSLLVAEYTGELFFGEGSRLTVL.

Only one count was recorded for this clone. This chain connects TRBV7-2 to TRBJ2-7, with 10 bases identical to TRBD1. This CDR3 spans 15 amino acids. CDR1 and CDR2 from the germline V gene are SGHTA and FQGNSA. The ends lost 5 bases at V and 5 bases at J; junction bases unmatched: 9. The CDR3 reads CASSIGQGGFDEQYF. The CDR3 DNA sequence: TGTGCCAGCAGCATAGGACAGGGGGGGTTCGACGAGCAGTACTTC.

Comments on this clone: The sample carries other DNA sequences with the same CDR3. The chain is built from TRBV11-2 and TRBJ2-3; 8 nucleotides match TRBD2. Germline values: CDR1 SGHAT, CDR2 FQNNGV. J gave up 2 bases and V 5 bases, and 6 bases lay outside the gene matches. The CDR3 runs to 15 residues. This CDR3 is CASSLSSGYTDTQYF. In DNA form, the CDR3 reads TGTGCCAGCAGCCTATCTAGCGGGTACACAGATACGCAGTATTTT.

CDR3 sequence: CAWSPSDTEAFF. The CDR3 nucleotides read TGTGCCTGGAGCCCAAGCGACACTGAAGCTTTCTTT. This chain links TRBV30 with TRBJ1-1; D unresolved. CDR1 is GTSNPN and CDR2 is SVGIG in the germline V gene (reference sequence). The CDR3 loop spans 12 amino acids. V was pared by 3 bases and J by 3 bases, with 8 bases between.